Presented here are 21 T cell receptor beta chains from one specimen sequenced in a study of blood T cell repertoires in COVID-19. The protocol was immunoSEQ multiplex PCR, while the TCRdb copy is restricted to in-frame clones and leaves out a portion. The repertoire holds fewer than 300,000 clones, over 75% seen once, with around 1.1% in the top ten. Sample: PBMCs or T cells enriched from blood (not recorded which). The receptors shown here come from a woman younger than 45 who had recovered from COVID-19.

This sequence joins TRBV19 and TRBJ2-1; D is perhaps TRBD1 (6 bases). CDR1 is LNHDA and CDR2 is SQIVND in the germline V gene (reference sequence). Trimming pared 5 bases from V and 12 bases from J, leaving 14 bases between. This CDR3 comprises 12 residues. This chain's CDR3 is CASSPLQGLQFF. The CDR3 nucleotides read TGTGCCAGTAGTCCACTACAGGGTTTGCAGTTCTTC.

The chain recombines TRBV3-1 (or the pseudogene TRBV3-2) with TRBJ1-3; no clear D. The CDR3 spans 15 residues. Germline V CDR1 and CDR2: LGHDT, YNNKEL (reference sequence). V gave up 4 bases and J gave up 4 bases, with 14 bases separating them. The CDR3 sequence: CASSLHRGYGNTIYF. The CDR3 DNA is TGTGCCAGCAGCCTTCATCGGGGTTACGGAAACACCATATATTTT.

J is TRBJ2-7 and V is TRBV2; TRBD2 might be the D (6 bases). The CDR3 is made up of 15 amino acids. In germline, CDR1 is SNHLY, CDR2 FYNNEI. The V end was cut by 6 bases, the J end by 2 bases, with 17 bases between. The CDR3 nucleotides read TGTGCCAGCAGACGGGACTTTCTTTCGACCTACGAGCAGTACTTC. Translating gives CASRRDFLSTYEQYF. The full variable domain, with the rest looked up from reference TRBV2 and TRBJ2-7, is EPEVTQTPSHQVTQMGQEVILRCVPISNHLYFYWYRQILGQKVEFLVSFYNNEISEKSEIFDDQFSVERPDGSNFTLKIRSTKLEDSAMYFCASRRDFLSTYEQYFGPGTRLTVT.

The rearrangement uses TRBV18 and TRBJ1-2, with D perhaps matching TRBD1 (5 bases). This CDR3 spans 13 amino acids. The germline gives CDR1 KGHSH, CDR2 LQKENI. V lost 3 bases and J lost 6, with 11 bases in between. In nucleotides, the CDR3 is TGTGCCAGCTCACCGGGGCAGCTCCATGGCTACACCTTC. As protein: CASSPGQLHGYTF.

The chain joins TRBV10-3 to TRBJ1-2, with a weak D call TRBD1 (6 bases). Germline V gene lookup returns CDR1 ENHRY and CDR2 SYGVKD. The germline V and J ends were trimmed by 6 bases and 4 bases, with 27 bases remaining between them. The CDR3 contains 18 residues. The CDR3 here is CAISENRGQGQQTYGYTF. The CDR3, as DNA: TGTGCCATCAGCGAAAATCGAGGTCAGGGGCAACAAACCTATGGCTACACCTTC.

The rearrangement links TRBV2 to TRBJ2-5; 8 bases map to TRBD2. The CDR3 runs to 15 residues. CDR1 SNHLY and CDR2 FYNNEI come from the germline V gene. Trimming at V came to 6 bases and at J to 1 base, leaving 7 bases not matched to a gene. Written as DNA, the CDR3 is TGTGCCAGCAGCGCGGAGGGGACTAGCCAAGAGACCCAGTACTTC. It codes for CASSAEGTSQETQYF.

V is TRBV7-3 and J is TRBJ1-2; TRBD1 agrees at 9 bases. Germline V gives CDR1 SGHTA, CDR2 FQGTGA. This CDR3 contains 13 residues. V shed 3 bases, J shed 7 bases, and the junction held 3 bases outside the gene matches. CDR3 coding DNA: TGTGCCAGCAGCTTGGGACAGGGTAGTGGCTACACCTTC. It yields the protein CASSLGQGSGYTF. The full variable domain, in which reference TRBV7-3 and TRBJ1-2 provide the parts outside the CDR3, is GAGVSQTPSNKVTEKGKYVELRCDPISGHTALYWYRQSLGQGPEFLIYFQGTGAADDSGLPNDRFFAVRPEGSVSTLKIQRTERGDSAVYLCASSLGQGSGYTFGSGTRLTVV.

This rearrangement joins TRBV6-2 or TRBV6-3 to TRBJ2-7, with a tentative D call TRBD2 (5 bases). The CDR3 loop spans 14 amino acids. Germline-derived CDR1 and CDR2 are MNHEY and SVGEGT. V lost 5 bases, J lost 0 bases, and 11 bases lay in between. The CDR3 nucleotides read TGTGCCAGCAGTCTACCTGGGAGCTCCTACGAGCAGTACTTC. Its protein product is CASSLPGSSYEQYF.

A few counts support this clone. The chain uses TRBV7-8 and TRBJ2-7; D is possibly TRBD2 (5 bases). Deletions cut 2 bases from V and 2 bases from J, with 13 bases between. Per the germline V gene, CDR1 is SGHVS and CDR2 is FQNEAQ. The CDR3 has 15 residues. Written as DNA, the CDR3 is TGTGCCAGCAGCTTACAGGCGGGCCCCACCTACGAGCAGTACTTC. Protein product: CASSLQAGPTYEQYF.

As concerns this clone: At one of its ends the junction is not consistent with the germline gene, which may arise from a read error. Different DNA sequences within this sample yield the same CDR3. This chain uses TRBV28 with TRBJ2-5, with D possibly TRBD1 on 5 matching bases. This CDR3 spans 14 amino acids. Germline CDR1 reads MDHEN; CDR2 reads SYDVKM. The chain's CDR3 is CASSLFPGKETQYF. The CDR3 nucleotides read TGTGCCAGTAGTTTATTCCCAGGGAAAGAGACCCAGTACTTC.

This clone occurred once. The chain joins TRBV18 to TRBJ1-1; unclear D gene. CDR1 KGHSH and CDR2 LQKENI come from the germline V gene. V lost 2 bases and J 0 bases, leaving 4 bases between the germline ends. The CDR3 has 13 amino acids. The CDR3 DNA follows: TGTGCCAGCTCACCAATAATGAACACTGAAGCTTTCTTT. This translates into CASSPIMNTEAFF.

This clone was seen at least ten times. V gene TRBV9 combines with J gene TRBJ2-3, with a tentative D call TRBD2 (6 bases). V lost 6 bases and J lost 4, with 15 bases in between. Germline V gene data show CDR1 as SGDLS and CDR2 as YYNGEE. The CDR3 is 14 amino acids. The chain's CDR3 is CASKLNGSADTQYF. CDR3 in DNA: TGTGCCAGCAAACTAAACGGGAGCGCAGATACGCAGTATTTT.

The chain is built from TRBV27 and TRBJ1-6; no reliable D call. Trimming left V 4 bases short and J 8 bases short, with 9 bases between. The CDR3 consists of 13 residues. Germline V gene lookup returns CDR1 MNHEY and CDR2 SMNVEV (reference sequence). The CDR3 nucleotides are TGTGCCAGCAGTTCCTACCGGGATTCACCCCTCCACTTT. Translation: CASSSYRDSPLHF.

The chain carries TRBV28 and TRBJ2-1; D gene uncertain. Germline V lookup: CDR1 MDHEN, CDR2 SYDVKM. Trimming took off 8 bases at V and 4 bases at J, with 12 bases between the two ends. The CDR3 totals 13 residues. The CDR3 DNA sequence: TGTGCCAGCCGACTCCCCCAGTACAATGAGCAGTTCTTC. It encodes CASRLPQYNEQFF.

The CDR3 loop reads CASSEREETEAFF. CDR3 bases: TGTGCCAGCAGTGAGAGGGAGGAGACTGAAGCTTTCTTT. J is TRBJ1-1 and V is TRBV6-4; the D is unclear. This CDR3 has 13 residues. Trimming cost V 3 bases and J 5 bases, with 10 bases left between them. Germline assignment: CDR1 MRHNA and CDR2 SNTAGT.

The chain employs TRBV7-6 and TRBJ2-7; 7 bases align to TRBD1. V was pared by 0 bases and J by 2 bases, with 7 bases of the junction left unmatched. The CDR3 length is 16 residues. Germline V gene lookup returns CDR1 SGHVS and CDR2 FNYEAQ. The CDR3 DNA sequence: TGTGCCAGCAGCTTAGCCCAATCAGGGGGTGCCTACGAGCAGTACTTC. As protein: CASSLAQSGGAYEQYF.

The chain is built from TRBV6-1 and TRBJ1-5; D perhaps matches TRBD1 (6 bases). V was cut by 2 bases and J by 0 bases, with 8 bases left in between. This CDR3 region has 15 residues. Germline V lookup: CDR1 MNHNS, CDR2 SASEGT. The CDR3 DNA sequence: TGTGCCAGCAGTGAAAACAGGGTTAGCAATCAGCCCCAGCATTTT. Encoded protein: CASSENRVSNQPQHF.

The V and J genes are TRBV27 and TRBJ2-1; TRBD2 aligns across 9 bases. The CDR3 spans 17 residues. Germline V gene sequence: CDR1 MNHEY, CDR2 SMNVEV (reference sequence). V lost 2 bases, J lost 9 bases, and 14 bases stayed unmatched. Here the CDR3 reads CASSLAGLAGGHPEQFF. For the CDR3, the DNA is TGTGCCAGCAGTTTAGCAGGTCTCGCGGGAGGGCATCCTGAGCAGTTCTTC.

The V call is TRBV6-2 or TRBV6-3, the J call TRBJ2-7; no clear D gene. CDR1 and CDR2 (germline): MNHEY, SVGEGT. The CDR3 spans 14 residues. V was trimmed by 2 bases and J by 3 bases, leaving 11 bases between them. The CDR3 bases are TGTGCCAGCAGTTACGATGCAACGGTCTACGAGCAGTACTTC. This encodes CASSYDATVYEQYF.

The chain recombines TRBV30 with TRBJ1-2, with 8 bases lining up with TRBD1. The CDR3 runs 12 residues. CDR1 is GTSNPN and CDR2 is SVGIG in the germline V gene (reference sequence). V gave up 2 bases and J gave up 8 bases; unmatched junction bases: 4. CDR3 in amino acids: CAWSSGGGGYTF. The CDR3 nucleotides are TGTGCCTGGAGTTCAGGGGGCGGCGGCTACACCTTC.

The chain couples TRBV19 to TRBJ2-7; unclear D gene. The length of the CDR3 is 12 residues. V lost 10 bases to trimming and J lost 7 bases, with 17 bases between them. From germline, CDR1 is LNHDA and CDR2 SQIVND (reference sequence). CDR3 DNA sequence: TGTGCCACTACCGACAACATTCGAGAGCAGTACTTC. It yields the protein CATTDNIREQYF. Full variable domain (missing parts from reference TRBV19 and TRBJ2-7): DGGITQSPKYLFRKEGQNVTLSCEQNLNHDAMYWYRQDPGQGLRLIYYSQIVNDFQKGDIAEGYSVSREKKESFPLTVTSAQKNPTAFYLCATTDNIREQYFGPGTRLTVT.